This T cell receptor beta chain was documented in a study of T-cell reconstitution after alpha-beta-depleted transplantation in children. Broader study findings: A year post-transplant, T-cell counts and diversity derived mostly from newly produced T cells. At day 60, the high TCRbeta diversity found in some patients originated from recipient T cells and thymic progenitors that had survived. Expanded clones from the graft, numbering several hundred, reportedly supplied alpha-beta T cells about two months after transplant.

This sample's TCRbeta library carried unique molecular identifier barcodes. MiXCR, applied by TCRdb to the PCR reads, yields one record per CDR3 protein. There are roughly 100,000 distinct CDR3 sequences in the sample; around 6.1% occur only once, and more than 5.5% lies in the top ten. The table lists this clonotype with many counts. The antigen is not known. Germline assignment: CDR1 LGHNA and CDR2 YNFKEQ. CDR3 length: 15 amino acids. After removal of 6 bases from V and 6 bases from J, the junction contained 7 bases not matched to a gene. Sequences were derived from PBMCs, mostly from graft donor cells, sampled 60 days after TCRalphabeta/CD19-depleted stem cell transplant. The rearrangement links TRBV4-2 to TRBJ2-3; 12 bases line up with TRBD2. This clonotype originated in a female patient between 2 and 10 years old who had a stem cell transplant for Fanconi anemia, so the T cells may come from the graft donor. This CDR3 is CASRGLAGGPDTQYF. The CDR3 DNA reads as TGTGCCAGCAGAGGCCTAGCGGGGGGGCCGGATACGCAGTATTTT.